The 3 T cell receptor beta chains given below trace back to one sample, sequenced in a study of Graves' ophthalmopathy and Graves' hyperthyroidism. The study amplified TCR beta CDR3 regions using RNA transcripts. An opening RT-PCR round employed HTBI primers and preceded a second-round multiplex PCR. Each CDR3 protein is one row after TCRdb ran MiXCR on the multiplex PCR reads. The table shows fewer than 400,000 distinct CDR3 sequences, with approximately 20% occurring only once. Sequencing input: peripheral blood. These receptors all come from a woman between 18 and 29 years old with Graves' ophthalmopathy.

This clonotype appeared many times. This rearrangement joins TRBV18 to TRBJ1-1, with a weak D call TRBD1 (6 bases). Germline lookup yields CDR1 KGHSH and CDR2 LQKENI. This CDR3 is 14 amino acids long. Trimming removed 4 bases from V and 6 bases from J, with 15 bases in between. CDR3 sequence reads: CASSRTDTSPEAFF. CDR3 bases: TGTGCCAGCTCACGGACAGATACTAGTCCTGAAGCTTTCTTT.

The sample holds many counts of this clonotype. The chain recombines TRBV6-2 or TRBV6-3 with TRBJ1-5; tentatively, D is TRBD1 (5 bases). Germline assignment: CDR1 MNHEY and CDR2 SVGEGT. This CDR3 is 15 amino acids long. Trimming pared 3 bases from V and 3 bases from J, leaving 12 bases between. CDR3 protein: CASSYRGGLNQPQHF. CDR3 in DNA: TGTGCCAGCAGTTATAGGGGAGGCCTCAATCAGCCCCAGCATTTT.

Ten or more counts support this clonotype. The CDR3, as DNA: TGTGCCAGCAAGAAGACAGGGAGTAATTCACCCCTCCACTTT. It is translated as CASKKTGSNSPLHF. The chain couples TRBV12-3 or TRBV12-4 to TRBJ1-6, with 7 bases fitting TRBD1. Trimming cost V 7 bases and J 6 bases; bases outside gene matches: 6. The CDR3 loop spans 14 amino acids.